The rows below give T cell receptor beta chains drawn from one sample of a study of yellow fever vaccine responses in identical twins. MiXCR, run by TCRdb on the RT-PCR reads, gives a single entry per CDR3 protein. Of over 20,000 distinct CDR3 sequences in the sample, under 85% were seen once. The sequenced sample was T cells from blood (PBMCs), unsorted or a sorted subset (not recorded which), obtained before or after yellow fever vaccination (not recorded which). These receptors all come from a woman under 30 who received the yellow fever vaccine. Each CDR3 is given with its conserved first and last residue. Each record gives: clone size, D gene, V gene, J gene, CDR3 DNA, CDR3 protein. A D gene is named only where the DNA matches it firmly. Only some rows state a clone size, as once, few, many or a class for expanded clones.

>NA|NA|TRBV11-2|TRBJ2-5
TGTGCCAGCAGCCTCACCGTCCAAGAGACCCAGTACTTC
CASSLTVQETQYF
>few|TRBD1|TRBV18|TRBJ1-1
TGTGCCAGCTCACAACGGACAGGGGACACTGAAGCTTTCTTT
CASSQRTGDTEAFF
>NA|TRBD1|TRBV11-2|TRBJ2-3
TGTGCCAGCAAATTTGGACAGGGAGACACAGATACGCAGTATTTT
CASKFGQGDTDTQYF
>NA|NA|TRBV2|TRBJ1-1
TGTGCCAGCACACGGGATACTGAAGCTTTCTTT
CASTRDTEAFF
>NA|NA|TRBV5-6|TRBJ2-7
TGTGCCAGCAGCTTGGGCGGTACAGGTCGGTACGAGCAGTACTTC
CASSLGGTGRYEQYF
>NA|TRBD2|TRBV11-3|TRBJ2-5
TGTGCCAGCAGCCTCGGGGGGGTTTACCGAGAGACCCAGTACTTC
CASSLGGVYRETQYF
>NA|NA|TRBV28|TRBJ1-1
TGTGCCAGCAGTTCCTCCAGGGACTTGAACACTGAAGCTTTCTTT
CASSSSRDLNTEAFF
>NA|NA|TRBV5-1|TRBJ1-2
TGCGCCAGCAGCTTGGTACCGGGGGCAGGAAACTATGGCTACACCTTC
CASSLVPGAGNYGYTF
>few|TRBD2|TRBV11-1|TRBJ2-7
TGTGCCAGCAGCGGGACTAGCGGGAGCTCCTACGAGCAGTACTTC
CASSGTSGSSYEQYF
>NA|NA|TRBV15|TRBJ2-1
TGTGCCACCAGCGGGAGGCGGGAATACAATGAGCAGTTCTTC
CATSGRREYNEQFF
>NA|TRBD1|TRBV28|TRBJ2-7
TGTGCCAGCAGTCCGCACAGGGGCTCCTACGAGCAGTACTTC
CASSPHRGSYEQYF
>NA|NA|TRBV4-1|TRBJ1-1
TGCGCCAGCAGCCAAGTCACAGGTCACACTGAAGCTTTCTTT
CASSQVTGHTEAFF
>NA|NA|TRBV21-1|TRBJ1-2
TGTGCCAGCGTTTACAGGGGGCGCAACTATGGCTACACCTTC
CASVYRGRNYGYTF
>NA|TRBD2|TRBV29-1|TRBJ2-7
TGCAGCGTTGAGGAGCGGGAGGGCCATGAGCAGTACTTC
CSVEEREGHEQYF
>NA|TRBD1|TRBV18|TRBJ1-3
TGTGCCAGCTCACTACAGGGGACTGCGGACACCATATATTTT
CASSLQGTADTIYF
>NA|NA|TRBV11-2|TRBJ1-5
TGTGCCAGCAGCTTAGAGGGTTACACACATAGCAATCAGCCCCAGCATTTT
CASSLEGYTHSNQPQHF
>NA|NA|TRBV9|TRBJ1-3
TGTGCCAGCAGCCCTCCGGGATCGATGGGTGGAAACACCATATATTTT
CASSPPGSMGGNTIYF
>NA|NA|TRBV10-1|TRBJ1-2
TGCGCCAGCAGTGAGGATAACTATGGCTACACCTTC
CASSEDNYGYTF
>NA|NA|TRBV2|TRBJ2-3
TGTGCCAGCAGTGGCCAAGGGGTGATCGGGACAGATACGCAGTATTTT
CASSGQGVIGTDTQYF
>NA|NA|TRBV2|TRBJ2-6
TGTGCCAGCAGAGGGCCCGGGACGTCTGGGGCCAACGTCCTGACTTTC
CASRGPGTSGANVLTF
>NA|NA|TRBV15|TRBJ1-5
TGTGCCACCAGCAGAGATACAGGGAATCAGCCCCAGCATTTT
CATSRDTGNQPQHF
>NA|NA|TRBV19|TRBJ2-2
TGTGCCAGTAGTACAGCGTACCATCGGAACACCGGGGAGCTGTTTTTT
CASSTAYHRNTGELFF
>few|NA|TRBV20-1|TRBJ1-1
TGCAGTGGTAGGAGGAACACTGAAGCTTTCTTT
CSGRRNTEAFF
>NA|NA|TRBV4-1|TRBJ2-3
TGCGCCAGCAGCGCGGCGGAGGCGGCAGATACGCAGTATTTT
CASSAAEAADTQYF
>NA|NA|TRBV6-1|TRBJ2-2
TGTGCCAGCAGCTCGCTAGCGACGGACACCGGGGAGCTGTTTTTT
CASSSLATDTGELFF
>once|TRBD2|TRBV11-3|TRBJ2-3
TGTGCCAGCAGCCCGGGACTAGCGGGCACAGATACGCAGTATTTT
CASSPGLAGTDTQYF
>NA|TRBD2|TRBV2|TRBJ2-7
TGTGCCAGCAGTCGGACCAAGCTAGCGGGACTGTACTACGAGCAGTACTTC
CASSRTKLAGLYYEQYF
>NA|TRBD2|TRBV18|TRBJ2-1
TGTGCCAGCTCACCGACTAGCGGGAGGCCCTACAATGAGCAGTTCTTC
CASSPTSGRPYNEQFF
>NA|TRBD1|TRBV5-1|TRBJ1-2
TGCGCCAGCACCCCCGGGACAGGGGACTATGGCTACACCTTC
CASTPGTGDYGYTF
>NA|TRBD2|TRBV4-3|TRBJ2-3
TGCGCCAGCAGCCAAGGGGGTGGGGTAGCGGGATGGACAGATACGCAGTATTTT
CASSQGGGVAGWTDTQYF
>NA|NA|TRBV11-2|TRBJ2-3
TGTGCCAGCAGCTTAGATTGGGGCGCAGATACGCAGTATTTT
CASSLDWGADTQYF
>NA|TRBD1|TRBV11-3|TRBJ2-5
TGTGCCAGCAGCTTAGGCACAGGGGCGACCCGCGAGACCCAGTACTTC
CASSLGTGATRETQYF
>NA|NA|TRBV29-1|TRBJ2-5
TGCAGCGTTGCGGGGGTTTCGAAAGAGACCCAGTACTTC
CSVAGVSKETQYF
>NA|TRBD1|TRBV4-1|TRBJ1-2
TGCGCCAGCAGCCAGCCCACCAGGGGGAACTATGGCTACACCTTC
CASSQPTRGNYGYTF
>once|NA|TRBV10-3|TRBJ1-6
TGTGCCATCAGTGAGTCGAACAGCTATAATTCACCCCTCCACTTT
CAISESNSYNSPLHF
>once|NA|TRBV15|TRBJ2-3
TGTGCCACCAGCAAGGACAGATTCTCGACGGATACGCAGTATTTT
CATSKDRFSTDTQYF
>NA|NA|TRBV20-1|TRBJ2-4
TGCAGTGGGGTTCCGGGCACCGACAAAAACATTCAGTACTTC
CSGVPGTDKNIQYF
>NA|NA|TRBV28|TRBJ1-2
TGTGCCAGCAGCGGGGGCTATGGCTACACCTTC
CASSGGYGYTF
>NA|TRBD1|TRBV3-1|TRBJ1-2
TGTGCCAGCAGCCAAGCCCCCCCGACAGGGACTAACTATGGCTACACCTTC
CASSQAPPTGTNYGYTF
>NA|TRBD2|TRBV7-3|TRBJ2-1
TGTGCCAGCAGCTTGACTAGCGGGATCAATGAGCAGTTCTTC
CASSLTSGINEQFF
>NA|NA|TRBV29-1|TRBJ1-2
TGCAGCGTTGACTCGCCAAGCGTCATAGCTAACTATGGCTACACCTTC
CSVDSPSVIANYGYTF
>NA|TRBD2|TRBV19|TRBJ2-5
TGTGCCAGTAGTCCTATAGCGGGAGTCCAAGAGACCCAGTACTTC
CASSPIAGVQETQYF
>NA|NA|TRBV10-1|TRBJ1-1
TGCGCCAGCAGTCGGGACCCTGAAGGTCGGGCTTTCTTT
CASSRDPEGRAFF
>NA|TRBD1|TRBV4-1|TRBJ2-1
TGCGCCAGCAGCCAAGGGGACAGGGGCAACAATGAGCAGTTCTTC
CASSQGDRGNNEQFF
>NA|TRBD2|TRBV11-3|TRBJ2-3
TGTGCCAGCAGCTTCTCTAGCGGGGGGGCCGCAGATACGCAGTATTTT
CASSFSSGGAADTQYF
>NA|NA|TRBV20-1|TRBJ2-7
TGCAGTGCTAGCCCCAGGGCTTACGAGCAGTACTTC
CSASPRAYEQYF
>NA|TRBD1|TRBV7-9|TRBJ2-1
TGTGCCAGCACCTTAGACAGGGGAGTCTTCGATGAGCAGTTCTTC
CASTLDRGVFDEQFF
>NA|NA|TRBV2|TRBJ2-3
TGTGCCAGAACCGACAGACTAATCACAGATACGCAGTATTTT
CARTDRLITDTQYF
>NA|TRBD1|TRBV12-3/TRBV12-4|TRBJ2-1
TGTGCCAGAAAAAAGGGGACAGATCGTAGCTCCTACAATGAGCAGTTCTTC
CARKKGTDRSSYNEQFF
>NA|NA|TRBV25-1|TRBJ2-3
TGTGCCAGCAGTGCAGGCGGAAACACAGATACGCAGTATTTT
CASSAGGNTDTQYF
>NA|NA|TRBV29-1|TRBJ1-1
TGCAGCGTTGGGGAAGGGAACACTGAAGCTTTCTTT
CSVGEGNTEAFF
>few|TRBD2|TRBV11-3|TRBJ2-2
TGTGCCAGCAGCACTACTAGCGGAACGAACACCGGGGAGCTGTTTTTT
CASSTTSGTNTGELFF
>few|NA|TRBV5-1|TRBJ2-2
TGCGCCAGCAGCTCCTCCCGGGTCACCGGGGAGCTGTTTTTT
CASSSSRVTGELFF
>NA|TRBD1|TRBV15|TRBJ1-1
TGTGCCACCAGCAGAACCGGGACAGGGGACAACACTGAAGCTTTCTTT
CATSRTGTGDNTEAFF
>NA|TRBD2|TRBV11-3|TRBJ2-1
TGTGCCAGCAGCACTAGCGGGATCTACAATGAGCAGTTCTTC
CASSTSGIYNEQFF